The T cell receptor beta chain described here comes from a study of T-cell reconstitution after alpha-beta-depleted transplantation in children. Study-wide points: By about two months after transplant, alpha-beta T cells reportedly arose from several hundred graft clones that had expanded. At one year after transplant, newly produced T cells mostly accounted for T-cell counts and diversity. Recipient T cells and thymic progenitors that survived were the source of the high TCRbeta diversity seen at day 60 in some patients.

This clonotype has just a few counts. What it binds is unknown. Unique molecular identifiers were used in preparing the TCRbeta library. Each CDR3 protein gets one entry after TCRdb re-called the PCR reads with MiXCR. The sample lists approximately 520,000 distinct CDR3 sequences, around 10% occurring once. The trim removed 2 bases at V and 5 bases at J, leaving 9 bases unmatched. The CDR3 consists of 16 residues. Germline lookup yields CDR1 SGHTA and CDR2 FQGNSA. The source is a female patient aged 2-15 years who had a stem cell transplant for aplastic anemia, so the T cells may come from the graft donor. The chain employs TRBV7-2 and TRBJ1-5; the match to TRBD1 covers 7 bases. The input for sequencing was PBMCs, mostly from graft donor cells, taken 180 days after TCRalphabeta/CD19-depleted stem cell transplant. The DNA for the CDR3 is TGTGCCAGCAGCTTAACCCTTGACAGGGTGTATCAGCCCCAGCATTTT. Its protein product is CASSLTLDRVYQPQHF.